This is a list of T cell receptor beta chains from one sample in a study of CD8+ T cells in alopecia areata. TCRdb keeps only in-frame clones here, not all; method: immunoSEQ multiplex PCR. The data show under 300,000 clones, 67% seen once. Specimen: CD4+ T cells sorted from blood, collected at week 0. These receptors were taken from a human donor with alopecia areata. Each CDR3 is given with its conserved first and last residue. D genes are given only for firm matches. The size entry is marked missing in some rows and otherwise reads once, few, many or a size class.

V	size	length	D	J	CDR3	DNA
TRBV5-1	.	16	.	TRBJ2-1	CASSWDFGGRDNEQFF	TGCGCCAGCAGCTGGGACTTTGGAGGGCGCGACAATGAGCAGTTCTTC
TRBV5-1	.	14	.	TRBJ2-5	CASSVDREGETQYF	TGCGCCAGCAGCGTGGACAGGGAGGGCGAGACCCAGTACTTC
TRBV30	.	12	.	TRBJ2-5	CAWRVYQETQYF	TGTGCCTGGAGGGTGTACCAAGAGACCCAGTACTTC
TRBV7-3	.	13	.	TRBJ2-5	CASSRGQSETQYF	TGTGCCAGCAGCCGCGGACAGTCAGAGACCCAGTACTTC
TRBV1	.	15	.	TRBJ2-7	CTSSQDRQGAYEQYF	TGCACCAGCAGCCAAGATCGACAGGGGGCCTACGAGCAGTACTTC
TRBV6-1	.	13	.	TRBJ1-1	CASSEKVNTEAFF	TGTGCCAGCAGTGAAAAAGTGAACACTGAAGCTTTCTTT
TRBV29-1	.	11	.	TRBJ1-3	CSVALGSGEHF	.
TRBV5-4	once	14	.	TRBJ2-3	CASSGDFHTDTQYF	TGTGCCAGCAGCGGGGACTTCCACACAGATACGCAGTATTTT
TRBV7-2	once	13	.	TRBJ2-5	CASSLVHQETQYF	TGTGCCAGCAGCTTAGTACACCAAGAGACCCAGTACTTC
TRBV29-1	few	13	.	TRBJ2-4	CSVGWGGGNIQYF	TGCAGCGTTGGTTGGGGCGGAGGAAACATTCAGTACTTC
TRBV18	once	13	.	TRBJ2-3	CASSPPAGDTQYF	TGTGCCAGCTCACCACCTGCCGGAGATACGCAGTATTTT
TRBV11-2	.	14	.	TRBJ2-5	CASSKQRAAETQYF	TGTGCCAGCAGCAAGCAGAGGGCGGCGGAGACCCAGTACTTC
TRBV25-1	.	14	TRBD1	TRBJ1-5	CASSAQGSNQPQHF	TGTGCCAGCAGTGCACAGGGGAGCAATCAGCCCCAGCATTTT
TRBV29-1	few	12	TRBD1	TRBJ1-2	CSVARGKNGYTF	TGCAGCGTTGCCAGGGGGAAGAATGGCTACACCTTC
TRBV29-1	few	13	TRBD1	TRBJ2-1	CSDWGQGDNEQFF	TGCAGCGACTGGGGACAGGGGGACAATGAGCAGTTCTTC
TRBV29-1	.	14	TRBD1	TRBJ1-2	CSVGGGRTNYGYTF	TGCAGCGTTGGAGGGGGCAGAACTAACTATGGCTACACCTTC
TRBV29-1	few	13	.	TRBJ1-5	CSVGEQGNQPQHF	TGCAGCGTCGGAGAACAGGGCAATCAGCCCCAGCATTTT
TRBV7-2	few	13	.	TRBJ2-3	CASSLALENTQYF	TGTGCCAGCAGCTTAGCTTTAGAGAATACGCAGTATTTT
TRBV29-1	few	8	.	TRBJ2-5	CSAETQYF	TGCAGCGCAGAGACCCAGTACTTC
TRBV25-1	.	11	.	TRBJ2-7	CASSYSYEQYF	TGTGCCAGCAGTTACTCCTACGAGCAGTACTTC
TRBV29-1	few	14	TRBD1	TRBJ2-1	CSVDRTGIYNEQFF	TGCAGCGTTGATAGGACAGGGATCTACAATGAGCAGTTCTTC
TRBV30	.	15	.	TRBJ2-5	CAWSVKSQGKETQYF	TGTGCCTGGAGTGTAAAGAGTCAGGGTAAAGAGACCCAGTACTTC
TRBV9	.	13	.	TRBJ2-5	CASSVGPQETQYF	TGTGCCAGCAGCGTGGGGCCCCAAGAGACCCAGTACTTC
TRBV25-1	.	13	TRBD1	TRBJ1-2	CASSGRPGQSYTF	TGTGCCAGCAGTGGACGTCCGGGACAGAGCTACACCTTC